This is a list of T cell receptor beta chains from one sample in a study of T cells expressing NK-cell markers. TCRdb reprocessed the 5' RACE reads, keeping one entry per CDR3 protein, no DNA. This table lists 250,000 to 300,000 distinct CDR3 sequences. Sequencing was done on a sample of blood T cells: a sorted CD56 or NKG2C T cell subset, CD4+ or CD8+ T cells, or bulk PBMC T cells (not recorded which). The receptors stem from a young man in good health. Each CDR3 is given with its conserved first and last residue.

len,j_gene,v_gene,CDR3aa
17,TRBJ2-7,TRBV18,CASSPRFGLAGPYEQYF
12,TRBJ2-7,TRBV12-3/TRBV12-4,CASSLEWDEQYF
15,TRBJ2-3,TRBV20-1,CSARAREEITDTQYF
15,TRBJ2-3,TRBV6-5,CASSYPGGSTDTQYF
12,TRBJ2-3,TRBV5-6,CASSWATDTQYF
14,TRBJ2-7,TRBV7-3,CASSQGQGNHEQYF
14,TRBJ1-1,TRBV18,CASSPTLTNTEAFF
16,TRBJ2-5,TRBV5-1,CASSLESTSGSETQYF
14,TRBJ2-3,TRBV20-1,CSARDPALTDTQYF
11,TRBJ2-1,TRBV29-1,CSVGTIQWQFF
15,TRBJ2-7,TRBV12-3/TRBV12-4,CASSPRQWKGWEQYF
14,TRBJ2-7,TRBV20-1,CSARPGTGAYEQYF
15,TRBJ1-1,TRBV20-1,CSARVPRDRNTEAFF
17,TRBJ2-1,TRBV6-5,CASSRPGTSFSYNEQFF
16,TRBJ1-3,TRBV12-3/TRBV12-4,CASSLGPRGSGNTIYF
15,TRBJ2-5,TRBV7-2,CASSPQGARGVGQYF
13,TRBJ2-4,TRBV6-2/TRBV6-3,CASSSGVKNIQYF
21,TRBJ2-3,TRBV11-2,CASSPPRPFGRILGGTDTQYF
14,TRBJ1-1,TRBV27,CASRRTGANTEAFF
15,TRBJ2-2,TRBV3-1,CASSQDATPTGELFF
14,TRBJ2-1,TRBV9,CASSVGIVVNEQFF
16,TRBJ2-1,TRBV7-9,CASSLDEGRGRNEQFF
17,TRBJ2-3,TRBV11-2,CASSLYTSGVSTDTQYF
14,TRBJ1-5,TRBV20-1,CSASTLLGDQPQHF
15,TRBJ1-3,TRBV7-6,CASSSTGRDGNTIYF
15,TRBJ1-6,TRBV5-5,CASSLVGRYNSPLHF
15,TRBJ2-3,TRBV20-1,CSAGRGPPSTDTQYF
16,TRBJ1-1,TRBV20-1,CSARDRTGDWITEAFF
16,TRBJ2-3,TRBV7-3,CASSAPAGSSTDTQYF
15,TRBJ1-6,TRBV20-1,CSARLGGVRNSPLHF
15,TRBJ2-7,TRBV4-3,CASSQEIHRGGEQYF
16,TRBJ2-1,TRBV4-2,CASSQELAGASNEQFF
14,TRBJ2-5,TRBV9,CASSVGQGWSTQYF
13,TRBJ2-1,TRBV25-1,CASRGVFYNEQFF
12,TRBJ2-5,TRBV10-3,CAISPGTETQYF
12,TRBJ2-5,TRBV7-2,CASSLFGETQYF
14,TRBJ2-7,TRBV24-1,CATSKSSGSYEQYF
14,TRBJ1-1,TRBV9,CASSVAGWEYEAFF
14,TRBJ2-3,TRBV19,CATQGREGTDTQYF
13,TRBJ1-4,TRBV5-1,CASSGATNEKLFF
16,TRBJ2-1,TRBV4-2,CASSQEGTRVNNEQFF
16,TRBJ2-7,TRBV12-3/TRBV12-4,CASSLAVHRREGEQYF
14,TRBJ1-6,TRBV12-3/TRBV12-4,CASSSGGPNSPLHF
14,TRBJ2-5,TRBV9,CASSKQGSQETQYF
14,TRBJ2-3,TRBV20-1,CSARDYRVADTQYF
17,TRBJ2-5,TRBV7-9,CASSSSWRREAQETQYF
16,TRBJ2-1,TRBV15,CATSKDRGTSYNEQFF